This TCR beta chain was sequenced during a study of T cell changes during pregnancy in multiple sclerosis. Repertoires were generated with immunoSEQ multiplex PCR, while TCRdb's copy carries only in-frame clones and drops some. This sample has approximately 20,000 clones, with 75% to 95% found just once. Trimming left V 4 bases short and J 3 bases short, with 9 bases between. CDR1 and CDR2 from the germline V gene are SEHNR and FQNEAQ (reference sequence). The CDR3 has 13 amino acids. Sequences were derived from CD4+ T cells from peripheral blood mononuclear cells, sampled in the third trimester of pregnancy. The genes are TRBV7-9 and TRBJ1-1, with a weak D call TRBD1 (5 bases). The source is a female donor with multiple sclerosis, enrolled in a pregnancy study. Here the CDR3 reads CASSSDSDTEAFF. The CDR3 coding sequence is TGTGCCAGCAGCTCAGACAGCGACACTGAAGCTTTCTTT.